The following is a T cell receptor (beta chain) sequence with its context. Its antigen is unknown. Germline values: CDR1 SGHAT, CDR2 FQDESV (reference sequence). V gave up 3 bases and J gave up 0 bases, with 9 bases separating them. This CDR3 region has 15 residues. Method: immunoSEQ multiplex PCR; TCRdb's copy keeps in-frame clones and lacks some. In the table there are approximately 80,000 clones, approximately 85% of which are singletons. The entry originates in a study of T cell responses to AZD1222 COVID-19 vaccine. Study-wide results and caveats: Nearly half of spike-specific TCRs reportedly target variant regions that are unmutated in the B.1.351 and B.1.1.7 variants.

This clonotype was obtained from an adult who received the AZD1222 COVID-19 vaccine. The chain recombines TRBV11-1 with TRBJ1-3; no definite D call. Specimen: peripheral blood, collected 28 days after the second AZD1222 dose. CDR3 protein: CASSLYSFSGNTIYF. In DNA, the CDR3 is TGTGCCAGCAGCTTGTATAGCTTCTCTGGAAACACCATATATTTT.